This T cell receptor beta chain originates from a study of identical twins. Whole-study results and caveats: Partial confounding of zero-insertion analyses by invariant MAIT and iNKT cells was possible. Out-of-frame beta sequences exhibited a weaker degree of excess twin sharing. The conclusions drew on cross-sectional statistical analysis instead of tracking the same donors.

Addition of a universal primer site occurred through template switching, and cDNA carried unique molecular identifiers. One entry per CDR3 protein, called by TCRdb with MiXCR from the 5' RACE reads. Of 200,000 or so distinct CDR3 sequences listed, around 6.9% are singletons. This clonotype appeared a few times. What it binds is unknown. This CDR3 comprises 15 residues. J lost 5 bases, V lost 3 bases, and 10 bases had no gene match. Germline lookup yields CDR1 SGHRS and CDR2 YFSETQ. These same records also appear under a second study, on yellow fever vaccine responses in identical twins.

The source is a woman under 30 in good health. The chain couples TRBV5-1 to TRBJ2-7, with 8 bases lining up with TRBD1. The specimen was memory (CD45RO+) T cells sorted from blood. The CDR3 spells CASSSGQGVAHEQYF. In DNA, the CDR3 is TGCGCCAGCAGCTCAGGACAGGGTGTAGCCCACGAGCAGTACTTC.